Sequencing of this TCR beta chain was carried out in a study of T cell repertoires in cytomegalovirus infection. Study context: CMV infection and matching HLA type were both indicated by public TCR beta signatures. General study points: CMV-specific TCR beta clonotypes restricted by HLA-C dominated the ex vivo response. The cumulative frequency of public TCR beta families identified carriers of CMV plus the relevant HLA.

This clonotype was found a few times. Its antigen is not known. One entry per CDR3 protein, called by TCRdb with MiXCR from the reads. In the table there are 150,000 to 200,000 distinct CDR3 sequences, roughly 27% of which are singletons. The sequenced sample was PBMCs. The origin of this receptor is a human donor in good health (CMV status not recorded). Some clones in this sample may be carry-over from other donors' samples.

The CDR3 DNA is TGTGCCAGCAGCTCAGACAGGGATGAGCAGTTCTTC. Protein product: CASSSDRDEQFF. V and J are TRBV7-2 and TRBJ2-1; TRBD1 matches 7 bases. Looked up from germline, CDR1 is SGHTA and CDR2 is FQGNSA. The CDR3 covers 12 residues. With 4 bases clipped from V and 8 bases from J, the junction kept 2 bases outside the gene matches.